This T cell receptor beta chain was profiled in a study of blood T cell repertoires in COVID-19. Study background: Sources were T cells, B-cell-depleted T cells, or PBMCs; the material itself was cDNA or gDNA.

The CDR3 is 14 residues long. V lost 5 bases, J lost 1 base, and 11 bases lay in between. Germline assignment: CDR1 SEHNR and CDR2 FQNEAQ (reference sequence). Clones were sequenced by immunoSEQ multiplex PCR, and TCRdb holds only the in-frame ones, with some missing. The data contain 14,000 to 15,000 clones, around 88% of them seen just once; the ten biggest clones take up around a sixth. The sample was peripheral blood. This TCR was sampled from a human donor in a cohort sampled during active COVID-19. The rearrangement links TRBV7-9 to TRBJ1-1; D may be TRBD1 (6 bases). The CDR3 DNA sequence: TGTGCCAGCAGCGCACAGGGATGGAACACTGAAGCTTTCTTT. The encoded protein is CASSAQGWNTEAFF.